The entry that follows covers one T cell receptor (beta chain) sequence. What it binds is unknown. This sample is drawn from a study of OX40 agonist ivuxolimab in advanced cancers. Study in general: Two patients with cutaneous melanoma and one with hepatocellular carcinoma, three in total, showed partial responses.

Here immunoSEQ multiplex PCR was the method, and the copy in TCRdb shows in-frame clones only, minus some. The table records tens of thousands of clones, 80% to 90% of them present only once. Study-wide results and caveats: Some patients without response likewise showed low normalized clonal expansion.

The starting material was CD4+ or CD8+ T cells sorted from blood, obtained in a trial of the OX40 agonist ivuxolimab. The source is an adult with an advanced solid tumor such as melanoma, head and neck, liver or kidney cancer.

CDR3 amino acids: CASSPLTSGGQQETQYF. CDR3 coding DNA: TGCGCCAGCAGCCCTCTGACTAGCGGGGGCCAACAAGAGACCCAGTACTTC. The chain joins TRBV4-1 to TRBJ2-5, with 12 bases matching TRBD2. The trim removed 4 bases at V and 2 bases at J, leaving 8 bases unmatched. Germline V gives CDR1 MGHRA, CDR2 YSYEKL. The CDR3 covers 17 residues.